The 24 T cell receptor beta chains given below trace back to one sample, sequenced in a study of control samples from healthy donors and cancer patients. Using immunoSEQ multiplex PCR, the repertoire was profiled, and TCRdb retains in-frame clones only, with some absent. The sample consists of around 71,000 clones, about nine tenths of them appearing once. The sample consisted of PBMCs. The source is a woman aged 45-59 years with colorectal cancer.

The genes are TRBV3-1 (or the pseudogene TRBV3-2) and TRBJ2-3; D may correspond to TRBD1 or TRBD2 (6 bases each). Germline CDR1 reads LGHDT; CDR2 reads YNNKEL (reference sequence). This CDR3 has 15 residues. V lost 2 bases, J lost 4 bases, and 13 bases lay in between. The CDR3 loop is CASSQIGGHPDTQYF. CDR3 DNA: TGTGCCAGCAGCCAAATAGGGGGGCACCCAGATACGCAGTATTTT.

CDR3 DNA sequence: TGTGCCAGCAGTCCCTCAGGGAGTGAAAAACTGTTTTTT. Amino acid sequence: CASSPSGSEKLFF. V is TRBV28 and J is TRBJ1-4; the D gene is possibly TRBD1 (5 bases). The CDR3 is 13 amino acids. Germline CDR1 and CDR2: MDHEN and SYDVKM. V was pared by 5 bases and J by 7 bases, with 11 bases between.

The gene calls are TRBV28 and TRBJ2-2; D may correspond to TRBD1 or TRBD2 (5 bases each). V lost 3 bases, J lost 0 bases, and 11 bases lay in between. CDR1 is MDHEN and CDR2 is SYDVKM in the germline V gene. This CDR3 has 16 amino acids. The CDR3 reads CASSFLGDPNTGELFF. In DNA, the CDR3 is TGTGCCAGCAGTTTCTTAGGGGACCCGAACACCGGGGAGCTGTTTTTT.

The rearrangement joins TRBV20-1 to TRBJ2-1; D may be TRBD2 (6 bases). Germline V gene sequence: CDR1 DFQATT, CDR2 SNEGSKA (reference sequence). This CDR3 has 15 amino acids. The V end lost 3 bases, the J end lost 0 bases, and 12 bases lay between the germline ends. The CDR3, as DNA: TGCAGTGCTAGTGAGGGCGGGATCTCCTACAATGAGCAGTTCTTC. Translating it yields CSASEGGISYNEQFF.

The chain is built from TRBV20-1 and TRBJ1-2, with 8 bases matching TRBD1. CDR1 DFQATT and CDR2 SNEGSKA come from the germline V gene (reference sequence). The V and J ends lost 4 bases and 6 bases, in that order; junction bases with no gene match: 1. This CDR3 has 11 residues. CDR3: CSATGGDGYTF. In nucleotides, the CDR3 is TGCAGTGCTACAGGGGGCGATGGCTACACCTTC.

The V and J genes are TRBV7-9 and TRBJ1-1; maybe TRBD1 (6 bases). Looked up from germline, CDR1 is SEHNR and CDR2 is FQNEAQ (reference sequence). V lost 6 bases and J 4 bases, leaving 15 bases between the germline ends. The CDR3 contains 14 residues. The CDR3 DNA reads TGTGCCAGCAGTCAAACCGGGACAATCACTGAAGCTTTCTTT. Translated: CASSQTGTITEAFF.

V usage is TRBV6-5 and J usage is TRBJ1-3; no clear D. The germline gives CDR1 MNHEY, CDR2 SVGAGI. The CDR3 length is 11 residues. The V end was cut by 8 bases, the J end by 5 bases, with 7 bases between. CDR3 sequence: CASGDRNTIYF. For the CDR3, the DNA is TGTGCCAGCGGAGACAGAAACACCATATATTTT.

CDR3 DNA sequence: TGTGCCAGCAGCCATCAAGGTCACGGGGGGATGAACACTGAAGCTTTCTTT. Translating it yields CASSHQGHGGMNTEAFF. The chain combines TRBV3-1 (or the pseudogene TRBV3-2) with TRBJ1-1; possibly TRBD1 for D (5 bases). V was cut by 3 bases and J by 0 bases, with 17 bases left in between. This CDR3 comprises 17 residues. Germline assignment: CDR1 LGHDT and CDR2 YNNKEL (reference sequence).

The chain couples TRBV30 to TRBJ1-2; D not certain. Germline lookup yields CDR1 GTSNPN and CDR2 SVGIG (reference sequence). The V end was cut by 2 bases, the J end by 7 bases, with 11 bases between. This CDR3 has 12 amino acids. As DNA, the CDR3 is TGTGCCTGGAGTTTACGGGTCGGTGGCTACACCTTC. Translated, it gives CAWSLRVGGYTF.

The CDR3 sequence: CASSRIQGVYNEQFF. CDR3 sequence (DNA): TGCGCCAGCAGTAGAATACAGGGGGTCTACAATGAGCAGTTCTTC. The chain has TRBV5-1 and TRBJ2-1, with 8 bases matching TRBD1. Per germline, CDR1 SGHRS and CDR2 YFSETQ. J lost 3 bases, V lost 5 bases, and 7 bases had no gene match. The CDR3 contains 15 residues.

CDR3 DNA: TGTGCCAGCAGCTTAGTAGGGTTGGGGCAGGTGAACACTGAAGCTTTCTTT. Translation gives CASSLVGLGQVNTEAFF. The chain is built from TRBV11-2 and TRBJ1-1, with D perhaps matching TRBD1 (5 bases). The CDR3 covers 17 residues. V was pared by 1 base and J by 0 bases, with 15 bases between. Germline lookup yields CDR1 SGHAT and CDR2 FQNNGV.

V is TRBV2 and J is TRBJ1-5; 7 bases are shared with TRBD1. The CDR3 is 18 amino acids. With 6 bases clipped from V and 0 bases from J, the junction kept 14 bases outside the gene matches. Germline V gene sequence: CDR1 SNHLY, CDR2 FYNNEI. The CDR3, as DNA: TGTGCCAGCAGCAGATTTCGGGACAGCAGATATAGCAATCAGCCCCAGCATTTT. It specifies CASSRFRDSRYSNQPQHF.

The chain joins TRBV5-1 to TRBJ2-2, with D hard to call. Germline V gene data show CDR1 as SGHRS and CDR2 as YFSETQ. The CDR3 consists of 13 residues. V was pared by 1 base and J by 6 bases, with 7 bases between. CDR3 loop: CASSLSFPGELFF. CDR3 coding DNA: TGCGCCAGCAGCTTGTCATTTCCCGGGGAGCTGTTTTTT.

The V call is TRBV20-1, the J call TRBJ1-2; 7 bases map to TRBD1. The germline V gene encodes CDR1 DFQATT and CDR2 SNEGSKA (reference sequence). CDR3 size: 15 residues. The J segment lost 2 bases and the V segment lost 3 bases, leaving 9 bases of the junction unmatched. As DNA, the CDR3 is TGCAGTGCTAGTGCCCGGACAGGACAAAACTATGGCTACACCTTC. Its protein product is CSASARTGQNYGYTF.

V usage is TRBV7-8 and J usage is TRBJ2-5; TRBD1 matches 7 bases. V was clipped by 5 bases and J by 3 bases; unmatched bases: 6. The germline CDR1 and CDR2 sequences are SGHVS and FQNEAQ. The CDR3 extends over 14 amino acids. The CDR3 nucleotides read TGTGCCAGCAGCCCCGACAGGGTTAAAGAGACCCAGTACTTC. Residues: CASSPDRVKETQYF.

The chain has TRBV4-1 and TRBJ2-1; D is perhaps TRBD1 (6 bases). There are 14 residues in the CDR3. CDR1 is MGHRA, CDR2 YSYEKL, per germline. Between the trimmed V and J ends, which lost 4 bases and 3 bases, there was a span of 10 bases. CDR3 DNA sequence: TGCGCCAGCAGCCTTCGACAGGACTACAATGAGCAGTTCTTC. The encoded protein is CASSLRQDYNEQFF.

The chain uses TRBV27 and TRBJ2-1; D might be TRBD2 (5 bases). Germline loops: CDR1 MNHEY, CDR2 SMNVEV (reference sequence). Trimming pared 9 bases from V and 8 bases from J, leaving 11 bases between. The CDR3 extends over 11 amino acids. The CDR3 coding sequence is TGTGCCAGTAACGAGGGCTATGAGCAGTTCTTC. It codes for CASNEGYEQFF.

This clone occurred once. The chain couples TRBV7-2 to TRBJ1-2; D remains unclear. This CDR3 has 12 amino acids. Germline V gives CDR1 SGHTA, CDR2 FQGNSA. V lost 5 bases and J 7 bases, leaving 11 bases between the germline ends. CDR3 nucleotides: TGTGCCAGCAGCCAAGGACTTTTTGGCTACACCTTC. Protein sequence: CASSQGLFGYTF.

The rearrangement links TRBV12-3 or TRBV12-4 to TRBJ2-5; D remains ambiguous. This CDR3 contains 13 residues. The germline V and J ends were trimmed by 8 bases and 5 bases, with 15 bases remaining between them. For the CDR3, the DNA is TGTGCCAGCGGGGATGCCTTTGGGGAGACCCAGTACTTC. Translation gives CASGDAFGETQYF.

This sequence joins TRBV24-1 and TRBJ1-2; 7 nucleotides agree with TRBD1. CDR3 size: 15 residues. Germline V gene sequence: CDR1 KGHDR, CDR2 SFDVKD. V was pared by 5 bases and J by 3 bases, with 8 bases of the junction left unmatched. In DNA form, the CDR3 reads TGTGCCACCAGTGCTACCGACGGGACAGACTATGGCTACACCTTC. It codes for CATSATDGTDYGYTF.

V is TRBV11-2 and J is TRBJ2-7, with D possibly called TRBD1 or TRBD2 (5 bases each). The CDR3 sequence is 15 residues long. Germline assignment: CDR1 SGHAT and CDR2 FQNNGV. V was shortened by 0 bases and J by 0 bases, with 9 bases between the two germline ends. CDR3 region: CASSLEGAGSYEQYF. The CDR3 coding sequence is TGTGCCAGCAGCTTAGAAGGGGCGGGCTCCTACGAGCAGTACTTC.

The rearrangement joins TRBV18 to TRBJ2-7; perhaps TRBD2 as D (5 bases). This CDR3 contains 12 residues. Per the germline V gene, CDR1 is KGHSH and CDR2 is LQKENI. V lost 2 bases and J 5 bases, leaving 7 bases between the germline ends. The CDR3 here is CASSPGGHEQYF. CDR3 DNA: TGTGCCAGCTCACCAGGCGGGCACGAGCAGTACTTC.

This clone has a handful of counts. The junction and the germline gene differ at one end; a read error may be behind it. This CDR3 is CASSEGGGTSHNF. The CDR3 DNA is TGTGCCAGCAGTGAAGGGGGAGGGACTTCACACAACTTC. The chain recombines TRBV6-1 with TRBJ2-7, with 7 bases matching TRBD2. CDR1 and CDR2 (germline): MNHNS, SASEGT. The CDR3 length is 13 residues.

The chain combines TRBV5-1 with TRBJ2-1; 9 positions match TRBD1. V lost 0 bases to trimming and J lost 8 bases; unmatched junction nucleotides: 9. CDR3 length equals 16 residues. Germline CDR1 SGHRS, CDR2 YFSETQ. This chain's CDR3 is CASSLDGGQGGDEQFF. For the CDR3, the DNA is TGCGCCAGCAGCTTGGATGGGGGACAGGGAGGCGATGAGCAGTTCTTC.